The present T cell receptor beta chain was sequenced within a study of precursors of human CD4 cytotoxic T cells (dated by TCRdb to the late 2010s). About the study as a whole: CD4+ memory subsets from 14 to 15 donors in total were covered by the bulk TCR-seq analysis. Sequences for both the TCRalpha and TCRbeta chains came out of the TCR-seq analysis of around 13 donors (table S7).

CDR3 length: 13 amino acids, cysteine to phenylalanine. Only the CDR3 DNA is retained, 39 bases long and in frame from the first base. V and J lose 3 bases and 1 base, and a span of 5 bases separates them. Reading the germline V gene (reference sequence) gives CDR1 MNHEY and CDR2 SMNVEV. The sequencer listed for this sample is Illumina MiSeq. In the original analysis: The Shannon-Wiener index, computed in VDJtools, was used to measure repertoire diversity. TCRbeta clonotypes with a clonotype frequency of at least 3 were defined as expanded. The public reads were reprocessed in TCRdb via fastp at Q25 and MiXCR, keeping in-frame beta chains. CDR3 protein sequences are deduplicated, and each keeps its most common genes and DNA. TCRdb's processing, not the authors' own work, is the source of the V and J calls. For this sample the table gives some 800 distinct CDR3 sequences, of which around 19% were detected only once. The top ten hold roughly 10% of the sample.

What the work shows at the level of the full study, not this receptor alone: According to the authors, an observational design in humans cannot definitively determine the direction of differentiation between precursor and effector cells. Compared with the TCM and TEM subsets, the IL-7Rhigh and IL-7R- TEMRA subsets had more restricted TCR repertoires, marked by lower diversity and more expanded clonotypes. A bigger share of IL-7Rhigh TEMRA clonotypes consisted of expanded effector clonotypes than was the case for TEM or TCM clonotypes. Only about 95% of the 14 donors were included in some bulk TCR-seq comparisons, which suggests that not every subset was available for every donor.

To test for a precursor-effector relationship among CD4 cytotoxic T cells, four sorted CD4+ memory subsets (TCM, TEM, IL-7Rhigh TEMRA, IL-7R- TEMRA) underwent bulk UMI-based TCR sequencing. The cells came from peripheral blood mononuclear cells that had been isolated from human blood. On this clonotype itself: The antigen it binds to is not known. Base qualities are missing; no much larger clone stands one base away.

The chain is made from TRBV27 and TRBJ2-3; no D segment can be confidently identified. The sample comprised memory CD4+ T cells from blood (PBMCs). The receptor's source is a human donor in good health. The CDR3 reads as follows: CASSFRGTDTQYF. The sequence in DNA is TGTGCCAGCAGTTTTCGGGGCACAGATACGCAGTATTTT.